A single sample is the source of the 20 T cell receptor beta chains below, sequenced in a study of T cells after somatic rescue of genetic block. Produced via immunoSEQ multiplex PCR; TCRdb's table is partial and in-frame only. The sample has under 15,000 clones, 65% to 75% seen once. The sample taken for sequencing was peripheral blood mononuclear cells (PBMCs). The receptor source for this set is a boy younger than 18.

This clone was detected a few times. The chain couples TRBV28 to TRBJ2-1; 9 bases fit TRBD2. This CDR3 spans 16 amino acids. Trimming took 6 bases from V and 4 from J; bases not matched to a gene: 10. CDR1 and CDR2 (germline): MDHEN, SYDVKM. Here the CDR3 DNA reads TGTGCCAGCAGGGGAATGGCGGGGGGGCGATACAATGAGCAGTTCTTC. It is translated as CASRGMAGGRYNEQFF.

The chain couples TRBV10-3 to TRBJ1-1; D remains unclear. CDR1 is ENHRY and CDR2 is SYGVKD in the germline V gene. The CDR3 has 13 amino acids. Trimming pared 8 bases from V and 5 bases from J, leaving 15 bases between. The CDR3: CAIQEGGWTEAFF. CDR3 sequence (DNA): TGTGCCATCCAAGAGGGAGGGTGGACTGAAGCTTTCTTT.

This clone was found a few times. The CDR3 region has the DNA TGTGCCAGCGGGAGTCCGGGACAGGGGGCCTACGAGCAGTACTTC. Protein product: CASGSPGQGAYEQYF. The J gene is TRBJ2-7, the V gene TRBV28; TRBD1 matches 11 bases. The germline CDR1 and CDR2 sequences are MDHEN and SYDVKM. The CDR3 contains 15 residues. The V segment lost 8 bases and the J segment 2 bases; nucleotides outside the gene matches: 8.

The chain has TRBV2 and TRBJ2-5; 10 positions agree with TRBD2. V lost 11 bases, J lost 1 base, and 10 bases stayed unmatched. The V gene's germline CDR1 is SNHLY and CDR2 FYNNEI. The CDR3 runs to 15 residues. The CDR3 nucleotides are TGTGCCGCCGGCGGCCTAGCGGGGGTCCAAGAGACCCAGTACTTC. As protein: CAAGGLAGVQETQYF.

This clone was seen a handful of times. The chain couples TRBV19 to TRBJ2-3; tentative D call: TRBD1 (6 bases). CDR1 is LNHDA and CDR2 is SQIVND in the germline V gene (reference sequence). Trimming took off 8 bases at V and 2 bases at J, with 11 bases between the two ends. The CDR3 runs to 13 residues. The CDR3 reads CASLGQNTDTQYF. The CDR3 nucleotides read TGTGCCAGTCTCGGACAGAACACAGATACGCAGTATTTT.

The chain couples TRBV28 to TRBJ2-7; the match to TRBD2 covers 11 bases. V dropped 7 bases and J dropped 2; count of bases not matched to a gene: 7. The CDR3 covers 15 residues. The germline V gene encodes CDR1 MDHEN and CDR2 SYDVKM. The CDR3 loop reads CASMTSGTGAYEQYF. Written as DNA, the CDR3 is TGTGCCAGCATGACTAGCGGGACGGGTGCCTACGAGCAGTACTTC.

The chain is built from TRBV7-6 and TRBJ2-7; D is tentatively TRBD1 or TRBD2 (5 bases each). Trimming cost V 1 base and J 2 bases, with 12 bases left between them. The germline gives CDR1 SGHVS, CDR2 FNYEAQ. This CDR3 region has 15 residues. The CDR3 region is CASSLEDTRTYEQYF. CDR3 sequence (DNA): TGTGCCAGCAGCTTAGAGGACACTAGGACCTACGAGCAGTACTTC.

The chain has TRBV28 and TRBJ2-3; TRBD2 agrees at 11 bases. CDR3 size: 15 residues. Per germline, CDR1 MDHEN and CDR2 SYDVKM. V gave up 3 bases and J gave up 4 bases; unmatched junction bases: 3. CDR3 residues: CASSFTSGGADTQYF. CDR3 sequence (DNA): TGTGCCAGCAGTTTCACTAGCGGGGGAGCAGATACGCAGTATTTT.

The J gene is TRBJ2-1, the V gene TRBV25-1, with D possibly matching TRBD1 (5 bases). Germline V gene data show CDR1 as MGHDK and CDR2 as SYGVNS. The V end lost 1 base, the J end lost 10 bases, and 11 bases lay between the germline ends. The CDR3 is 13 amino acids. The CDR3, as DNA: TGTGCCAGCAGTGAATCGGGCAGGGCCGAGCAGTTCTTC. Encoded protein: CASSESGRAEQFF.

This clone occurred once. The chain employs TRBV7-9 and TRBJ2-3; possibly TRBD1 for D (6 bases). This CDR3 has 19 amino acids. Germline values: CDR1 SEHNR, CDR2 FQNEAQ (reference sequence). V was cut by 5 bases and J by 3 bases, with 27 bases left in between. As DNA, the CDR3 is TGTGCCAGCAGCGGGCGACAATTCCGCACAGGGAAGAGAACAGATACGCAGTATTTT. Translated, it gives CASSGRQFRTGKRTDTQYF.

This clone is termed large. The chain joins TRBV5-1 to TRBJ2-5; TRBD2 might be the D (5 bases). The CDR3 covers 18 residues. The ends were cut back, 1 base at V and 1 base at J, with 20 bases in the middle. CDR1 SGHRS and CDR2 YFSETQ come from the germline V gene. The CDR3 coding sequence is TGCGCCAGCAGCTTGACCCCGGATATGTCAGGACTCCAAGAGACCCAGTACTTC. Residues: CASSLTPDMSGLQETQYF. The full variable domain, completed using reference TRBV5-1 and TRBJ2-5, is KAGVTQTPRYLIKTRGQQVTLSCSPISGHRSVSWYQQTPGQGLQFLFEYFSETQRNKGNFPGRFSGRQFSNSRSEMNVSTLELGDSALYLCASSLTPDMSGLQETQYFGPGTRLLVL.

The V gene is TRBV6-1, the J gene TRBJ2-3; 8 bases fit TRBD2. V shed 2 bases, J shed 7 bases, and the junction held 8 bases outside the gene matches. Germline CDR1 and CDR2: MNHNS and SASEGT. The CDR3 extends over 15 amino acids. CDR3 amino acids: CASSETSGFWNTQYF. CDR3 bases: TGTGCCAGCAGTGAAACTAGCGGATTTTGGAATACGCAGTATTTT.

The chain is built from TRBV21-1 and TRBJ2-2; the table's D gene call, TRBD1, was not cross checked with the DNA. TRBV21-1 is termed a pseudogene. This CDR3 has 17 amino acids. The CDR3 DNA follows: TGTGCCAGCAGCAAAGCGAAAGGTCGACTGGGACAGGGGGAGCTGTTTTTT. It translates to CASSKAKGRLGQGELFF.

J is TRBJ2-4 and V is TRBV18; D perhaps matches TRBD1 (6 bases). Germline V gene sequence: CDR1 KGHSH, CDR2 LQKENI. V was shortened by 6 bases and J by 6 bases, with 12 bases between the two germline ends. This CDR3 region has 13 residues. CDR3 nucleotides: TGTGCCAGCTCGCTCGACAGGACAAACATTCAGTACTTC. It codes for CASSLDRTNIQYF.

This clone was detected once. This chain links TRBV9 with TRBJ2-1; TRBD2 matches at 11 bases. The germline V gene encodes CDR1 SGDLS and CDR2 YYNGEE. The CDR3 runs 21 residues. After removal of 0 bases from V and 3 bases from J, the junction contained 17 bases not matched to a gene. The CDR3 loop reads CASSVEPRLAGGRGYYNEQFF. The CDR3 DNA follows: TGTGCCAGCAGCGTAGAGCCCAGATTAGCGGGAGGGCGCGGCTACTACAATGAGCAGTTCTTC.

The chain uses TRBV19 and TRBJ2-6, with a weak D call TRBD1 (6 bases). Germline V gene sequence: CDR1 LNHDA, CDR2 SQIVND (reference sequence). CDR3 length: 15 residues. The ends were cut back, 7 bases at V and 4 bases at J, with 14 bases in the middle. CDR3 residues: CASNQQGSGANVLTF. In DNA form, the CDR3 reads TGTGCCAGTAATCAACAGGGTTCCGGGGCCAACGTCCTGACTTTC.

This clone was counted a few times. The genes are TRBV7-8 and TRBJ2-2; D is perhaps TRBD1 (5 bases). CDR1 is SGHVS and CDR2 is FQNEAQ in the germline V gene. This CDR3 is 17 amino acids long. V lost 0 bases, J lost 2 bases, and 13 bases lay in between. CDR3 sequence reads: CASSLATLGPNTGELFF. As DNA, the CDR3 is TGTGCCAGCAGCTTAGCCACGTTGGGGCCAAACACCGGGGAGCTGTTTTTT.

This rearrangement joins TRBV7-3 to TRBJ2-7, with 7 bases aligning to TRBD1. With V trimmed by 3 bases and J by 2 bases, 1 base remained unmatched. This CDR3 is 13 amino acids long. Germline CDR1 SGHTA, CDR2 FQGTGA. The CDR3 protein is CASSLGTAYEQYF. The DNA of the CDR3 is TGTGCCAGCAGCTTGGGGACAGCCTACGAGCAGTACTTC.

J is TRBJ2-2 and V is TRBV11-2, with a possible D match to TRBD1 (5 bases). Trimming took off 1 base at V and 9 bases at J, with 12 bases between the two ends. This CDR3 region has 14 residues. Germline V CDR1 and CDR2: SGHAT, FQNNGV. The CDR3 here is CASSLGQSRRELFF. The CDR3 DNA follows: TGTGCCAGCAGCTTAGGACAGAGTAGAAGGGAGCTGTTTTTT. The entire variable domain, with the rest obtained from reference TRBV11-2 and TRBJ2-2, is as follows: EAGVAQSPRYKIIEKRQSVAFWCNPISGHATLYWYQQILGQGPKLLIQFQNNGVVDDSQLPKDRFSAERLKGVDSTLKIQPAKLEDSAVYLCASSLGQSRRELFFGEGSRLTVL.

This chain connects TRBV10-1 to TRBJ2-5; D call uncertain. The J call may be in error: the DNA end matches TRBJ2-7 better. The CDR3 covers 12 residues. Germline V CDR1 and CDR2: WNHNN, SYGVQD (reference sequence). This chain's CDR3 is CASSLCRDEQYF. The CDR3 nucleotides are TGCGCCAGCAGTTTGTGCCGGGACGAGCAGTACTTC.